Listed below are T cell receptor beta chains from one sample, sequenced in a study of OX40 agonist ivuxolimab in advanced cancers. Sequencing was performed with immunoSEQ multiplex PCR; in TCRdb, only in-frame clones are kept and a portion is missing. The table shows over 30,000 clones, with over 85% occurring only once. The starting material was CD4+ or CD8+ T cells sorted from blood, obtained in a trial of the OX40 agonist ivuxolimab. Receptor source: an adult with an advanced solid tumor such as melanoma, head and neck, liver or kidney cancer. Each CDR3 is given with its conserved first and last residue. The D gene is left open where the match is weak. Some rows mark clone size as missing; the rest say once, few, many or name a class of expanded clone.

. . 15 TRBJ1-2 TRBV7-8 TGTGCCAGCAGCCACAGGGTGGCCGAAAACTATGGCTACACCTTC CASSHRVAENYGYTF
TRBD1 . 16 TRBJ1-6 TRBV5-6 TGTGCCAGCAGCTTACCGCCGGGACAGTACCATTCACCCCTCCACTTT CASSLPPGQYHSPLHF
TRBD1 . 16 TRBJ1-1 TRBV5-1 TGCGCCAGCAGCTTGGCGGGGCTACAGGGGGCGACTGAAGCTTTCTTT CASSLAGLQGATEAFF
TRBD1 . 13 TRBJ2-1 TRBV5-1 TGCGCCAGTTATCGGACAGGGGGGATGGAGCAGTTCTTC CASYRTGGMEQFF
. . 13 TRBJ2-7 TRBV6-1 TGTGCCAGCAGTGAAGGGCAGGATCGCGAGCAGTACTTC CASSEGQDREQYF
TRBD1 . 13 TRBJ1-1 TRBV10-3 TGTGCCATCATGAAGGGGGCGAACACTGAAGCTTTCTTT CAIMKGANTEAFF
TRBD1 . 17 TRBJ1-2 TRBV7-3 TGTGCCAGCAGCAAGAACCGGGACAGGGTGAATGTCTATGGCTACACCTTC CASSKNRDRVNVYGYTF
TRBD2 . 14 TRBJ2-2 TRBV29-1 TGCAGCGCCTGGGGGAGGGGTGATGCCGGGGAGCTGTTTTTT CSAWGRGDAGELFF
TRBD1 . 12 TRBJ2-5 TRBV6-5 TGTGCCAGCAGTGACAGGGGTGAGACCCAGTACTTC CASSDRGETQYF
TRBD1 few 19 TRBJ2-4 TRBV5-1 TGCGCCAGCAGCCCGGAGGAGGGGACAGGGTCCTTAGCCAAAAACATTCAGTACTTC CASSPEEGTGSLAKNIQYF
. . 15 TRBJ1-3 TRBV12-5 TGTGCTAGTGGTTTGGAGGACCGAGCTGGAAACACCATATATTTT CASGLEDRAGNTIYF
TRBD1 . 15 TRBJ1-4 TRBV9 TGTGCCAGCAGCGCCCAAGGACAGGTGGGTGAAAAACTGTTTTTT CASSAQGQVGEKLFF
. . 14 TRBJ2-5 TRBV7-9 TGTGCCAGCAGCTTAATAGGGGCCGAAGAGACCCAGTACTTC CASSLIGAEETQYF
TRBD2 . 15 TRBJ2-1 TRBV2 TGTGCCAGCAGCCAACCGGGACTAGCGGGGGATGAGCAGTTCTTC CASSQPGLAGDEQFF
. . 13 TRBJ1-2 TRBV30 TGTGCCGGGCAGGTCACTTGGAACTATGGCTACACCTTC CAGQVTWNYGYTF
TRBD1 . 14 TRBJ2-7 TRBV6-6 TGTGCCAGCAGCCGTCGGACAGGGTCCTACGAGCAGTACTTC CASSRRTGSYEQYF
. . 16 TRBJ2-2 TRBV6-5 TGTGCCAGCAGTTACTCGAAATTTCAAAGGTCCGGGGAGCTGTTTTTT CASSYSKFQRSGELFF
. . 14 TRBJ1-6 TRBV25-1 TGTGCCAGCACCCTGGGGCCTTATAATTCACCCCTCCACTTT CASTLGPYNSPLHF
TRBD1 . 15 TRBJ1-5 TRBV5-1 TGCGCCAGCAGCGAAGGCACAGGGGAGCGTCAGCCCCAGCATTTT CASSEGTGERQPQHF
. . 13 TRBJ2-3 TRBV28 TGTGCCAGCAGTTTTGTGGGGAAAGATACGCAGTATTTT CASSFVGKDTQYF
TRBD2 . 16 TRBJ2-4 TRBV5-1 TGCGCCAGCAGCTTGGAACTAGCGGGAGCCAAAAACATTCAGTACTTC CASSLELAGAKNIQYF
. . 12 TRBJ1-5 TRBV6-5 TGTGCCAGCAGTACCGGGAACCAGCCCCAGCATTTT CASSTGNQPQHF
. . 15 TRBJ1-5 TRBV16 TGTGCCAGCAGCGCGGACGGTGATAGCAATCAGCCCCAGCATTTT CASSADGDSNQPQHF
TRBD2 . 13 TRBJ2-1 TRBV2 TGTGCCAGCAGAGGACTAGCGCACAATGAGCAGTTCTTC CASRGLAHNEQFF
TRBD2 . 17 TRBJ2-3 TRBV28 TGTGCCAGCAGCCTGCTCACTAGCGGGGGGGCCAAAGATACGCAGTATTTT CASSLLTSGGAKDTQYF
. . 13 TRBJ2-7 TRBV7-9 TGTGCCAGCAGCTTAGAATCGGGGTACGAGCAGTACTTC CASSLESGYEQYF